The 8 T cell receptor beta chains in this list originate from one sample, sequenced in a study of cytotoxic CD8 clonotypes in ibrutinib-treated CLL. Sequencing was performed with immunoSEQ multiplex PCR; in TCRdb, only in-frame clones are kept and a portion is missing. The table includes 57,000 or so clones, about 54% detected once. This specimen was PBMCs, taken at disease progression, from a patient treated with ibrutinib. The receptor set was obtained from a human donor with chronic lymphocytic leukemia.

The table lists this clone with a count of one. The V and J genes are TRBV5-5 and TRBJ2-7; 10 positions match TRBD1. The junction had 3 bases not matched to a gene; V was cut back by 3 bases and J by 3 bases. Germline V lookup: CDR1 SGHKS, CDR2 YYEKEE (reference sequence). This CDR3 contains 14 residues. This chain's CDR3 is CASSWGQGNYEQYF. The DNA for the CDR3 is TGTGCCAGCAGCTGGGGACAGGGGAACTACGAGCAGTACTTC.

The count of this clone is one. The junction shows a germline mismatch at one end, possibly a read error. The chain uses TRBV5-3 and TRBJ1-2; TRBD1 matches at 8 bases. TRBV5-3 is designated an ORF whose function remains uncertain. The CDR3 loop spans 13 amino acids. CDR3 coding DNA: TGTGCCAGCAGCTTGGACAGGGCCTATGGCTACACCTTC. Translating it yields CASSLDRAYGYTF.

There are a few counts of this clone. The genes are TRBV4-1 and TRBJ2-7; no reliable D call. V lost 3 bases and J lost 4, with 13 bases in between. CDR1 and CDR2 from the germline V gene are MGHRA and YSYEKL. The CDR3 is 14 amino acids. The CDR3 here is CASSHLGSGYEQYF. The DNA of the CDR3 is TGCGCCAGCAGCCACCTCGGGTCTGGTTACGAGCAGTACTTC.

The chain joins TRBV2 to TRBJ2-3; D possibly corresponds to TRBD1 (6 bases). The CDR3 consists of 13 residues. Germline CDR1 is SNHLY and CDR2 is FYNNEI. V was clipped by 7 bases and J by 1 base, with 9 bases between them. The CDR3 bases are TGTGCCAGCAAACAGGGAGGCACAGATACGCAGTATTTT. This codes for CASKQGGTDTQYF.

The genes are TRBV7-9 and TRBJ1-5; D is undetermined. Trimming took off 5 bases at V and 4 bases at J, with 9 bases between the two ends. CDR1 and CDR2 from the germline V gene are SEHNR and FQNEAQ (reference sequence). This CDR3 is built from 13 residues. The DNA of the CDR3 is TGTGCCAGCAGCCCGGGCGGGAATCAGCCCCAGCATTTT. It yields the protein CASSPGGNQPQHF.

The rearrangement joins TRBV6-6 to TRBJ2-1; TRBD1 might be the D (5 bases). Germline V lookup: CDR1 MNHNY, CDR2 SVGAGI (reference sequence). Trimming cost V 2 bases and J 2 bases, with 7 bases left between them. This CDR3 is 14 amino acids long. CDR3 sequence (DNA): TGTGCCAGCAGTTACGGGGCTGCCTACAATGAGCAGTTCTTC. Its translation is CASSYGAAYNEQFF.

CDR3 in DNA: TGTGCCACCAGCAGAGGGGACAGGGTCGAGCAGTACTTC. It is translated as CATSRGDRVEQYF. The chain uses TRBV15 and TRBJ2-7, with TRBD1 matching over 9 bases. This CDR3 spans 13 amino acids. V lost 1 base and J lost 6; bases outside the gene matches: 1. Germline CDR1 is LNHNV and CDR2 is YYDKDF (reference sequence).

The V gene is TRBV19, the J gene TRBJ2-7, with D tentatively TRBD1 (5 bases). Germline V lookup: CDR1 LNHDA, CDR2 SQIVND (reference sequence). V was cut by 6 bases and J by 0 bases, with 30 bases left in between. The CDR3 has 20 amino acids. The CDR3 nucleotides read TGTGCCAGTAGCACGATATATCTACTCGAATCCTCCAGGGACTCCTACGAGCAGTACTTC. This gives the protein CASSTIYLLESSRDSYEQYF.